The present T cell receptor beta chain was sequenced within a study of shared clonotypes between healthy human individuals. On the study more broadly: Per-donor plates numbered three CD4 naive, three CD4 memory, two CD8 naive and one CD8 memory. Study outcomes and limitations: The low donor count limited represented genetic and exposure-history diversity. Memory subsets generally showed smaller estimated richness than naive subsets did.

Note on this clone: Its antigen is unidentified.

This CDR3 has 13 amino acids. V lost 2 bases to trimming and J lost 3 bases, with 9 bases between them. Germline CDR1 reads SGHRS; CDR2 reads YFSETQ. Assay used: immunoSEQ multiplex PCR; TCRdb lists only in-frame clones, some missing. The data contain about 2.4 million clones, approximately 93% of them singletons. The split of CD4+ cells yielded CD45RA+ naive and CD45RA-negative memory subsets. V is TRBV5-1 and J is TRBJ2-7; D call uncertain. Sequencing was carried out using naive CD4+ T cells from PBMCs. Documented subset: CD45RA+ positively selected. This clonotype was sampled from a man younger than 35 in good health. Some clones in this sample may be carry-over from other donors' samples. CDR3 residues: CASSFGPDYEQYF. DNA of the CDR3: TGCGCCAGCAGCTTTGGCCCCGACTACGAGCAGTACTTC.